This T cell receptor beta chain was sequenced for a study of blood T cells in healthy people across ages. Primed by a sample-barcoded 5' primer and a J-beta primer mix, a second PCR proceeded for 7 to 11 cycles. A single record per CDR3 protein comes from TCRdb applying MiXCR to the 5' RACE reads. The sample carries about a million distinct CDR3 sequences, 51% recorded once. Sequencing used blood. The sequence was obtained from a woman aged 55-70 years in good health.

CDR3 DNA: TGCAGCGTTAGAGCGGGAGGACCAGGCGATGAGCAGTTCTTC. Translated, it gives CSVRAGGPGDEQFF. The J gene is TRBJ2-1, the V gene TRBV29-1; 9 nucleotides match TRBD2. CDR1 is SQVTM, CDR2 ANQGSEA, per germline. Trimming at V came to 5 bases and at J to 8 bases, leaving 10 bases not matched to a gene. The CDR3 spans 14 residues.